This TCR beta chain was recorded in a study of T cell responses to AZD1222 COVID-19 vaccine. Findings and caveats of the study: The study identified only six AZD1222 recipients as seropositive at baseline. It should be noted that donors were predominantly white British and more often female, and clonal diversity was possibly underestimated.

A word on this clone: What it recognizes is unknown.

Germline V CDR1 and CDR2: MNHEY, SVGAGI. There are 15 residues in the CDR3. V was cut by 9 bases and J by 3 bases, with 18 bases left in between. TCRdb keeps only in-frame clones here, not all; method: immunoSEQ multiplex PCR. The data hold 84,000 or so clones, with over 80% observed a single time. The input for sequencing was peripheral blood, taken on day 0 of AZD1222 vaccination. The origin of this receptor is an adult in good health. This chain connects TRBV6-5 to TRBJ2-1, with a possible D match to TRBD2 (6 bases). CDR3 nucleotides: TGTGCCAGGATACTCGGGCTAGCGTTCTACAATGAGCAGTTCTTC. Protein product: CARILGLAFYNEQFF.